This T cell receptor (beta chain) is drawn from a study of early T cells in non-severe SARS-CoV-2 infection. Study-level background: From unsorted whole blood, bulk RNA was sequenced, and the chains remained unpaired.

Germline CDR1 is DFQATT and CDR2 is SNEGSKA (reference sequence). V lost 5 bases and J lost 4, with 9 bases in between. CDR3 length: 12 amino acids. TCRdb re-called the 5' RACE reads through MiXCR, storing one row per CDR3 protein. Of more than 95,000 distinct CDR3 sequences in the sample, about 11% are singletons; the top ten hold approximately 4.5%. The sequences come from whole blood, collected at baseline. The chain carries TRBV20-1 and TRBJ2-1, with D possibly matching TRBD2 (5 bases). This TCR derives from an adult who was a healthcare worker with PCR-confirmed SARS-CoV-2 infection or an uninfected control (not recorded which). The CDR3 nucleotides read TGCAGTGCTTTAGCGATTTACAATGAGCAGTTCTTC. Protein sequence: CSALAIYNEQFF.